The next 26 T cell receptor beta chains were all read from a single sample in a study of cytomegalovirus exposure and HLA in healthy donors. The PCR had 60 Vbeta and 13 Jbeta primers. The assay was immunoSEQ multiplex PCR, and TCRdb's table has in-frame clones only and misses some. The repertoire holds some 70,000 clones, with more than 75% as singletons. Sequencing used PBMCs. The receptors were gathered from a man younger than 35 in good health and CMV-seronegative.

This clone has a single count. The V and J genes are TRBV19 and TRBJ2-1; 7 bases match TRBD1. This CDR3 contains 15 residues. Germline values: CDR1 LNHDA, CDR2 SQIVND (reference sequence). V trimming: 3 bases; J trimming: 4 bases; junction bases outside the gene matches: 6. The CDR3 spells CASSMRWTGYNEQFF. DNA of the CDR3: TGTGCCAGTAGTATGCGGTGGACAGGATACAATGAGCAGTTCTTC.

This chain joins TRBV2 and TRBJ2-7; 7 nucleotides line up with TRBD1. Germline assignment: CDR1 SNHLY and CDR2 FYNNEI. This CDR3 comprises 16 residues. V shed 3 bases and J 2 bases; nucleotides not matched to a gene: 10. As DNA, the CDR3 is TGTGCCAGCAGTGATACGGGTATGACAGGGACCTACGAGCAGTACTTC. It yields the protein CASSDTGMTGTYEQYF.

This rearrangement joins TRBV19 to TRBJ2-3; tentatively, D is TRBD2 (5 bases). Per germline, CDR1 LNHDA and CDR2 SQIVND (reference sequence). Deletions cut 6 bases from V and 2 bases from J, with 9 bases between. This CDR3 contains 13 residues. The CDR3 nucleotides are TGTGCCAGTAGAGAGCGGCCCACAGATACGCAGTATTTT. Protein sequence: CASRERPTDTQYF.

The genes are TRBV29-1 and TRBJ2-1; 10 bases fit TRBD1. J gave up 4 bases and V 7 bases, and 10 bases lay outside the gene matches. The CDR3 consists of 15 residues. Germline loops: CDR1 SQVTM, CDR2 ANQGSEA. The CDR3 DNA reads as TGCAGCGGCCAGCCGGGACAGGGGACTTACAATGAGCAGTTCTTC. Protein product: CSGQPGQGTYNEQFF.

The chain uses TRBV7-3 and TRBJ2-3; D possibly corresponds to TRBD2 (6 bases). V was clipped by 2 bases and J by 0 bases, with 6 bases between them. Germline V gene lookup returns CDR1 SGHTA and CDR2 FQGTGA. This CDR3 has 14 residues. Here the CDR3 DNA reads TGTGCCAGCAGCTTAGGGACTAGCACAGATACGCAGTATTTT. Protein product: CASSLGTSTDTQYF.

V gene TRBV4-1 combines with J gene TRBJ2-5; TRBD2 agrees at 9 bases. CDR1 MGHRA and CDR2 YSYEKL come from the germline V gene. The CDR3 runs 18 residues. Losses at the gene ends were 0 bases for V and 4 bases for J; bases not matched to a gene: 12. The CDR3 DNA reads TGCGCCAGCAGCCAAGAGATTAGCGGGAGTAGTTACGGAGAGACCCAGTACTTC. It codes for CASSQEISGSSYGETQYF.

The rearrangement joins TRBV28 to TRBJ2-7; 14 bases match TRBD2. Germline V gene sequence: CDR1 MDHEN, CDR2 SYDVKM. Germline trimming cut 5 bases from V and 5 bases from J; bases unmatched to any gene: 5. CDR3 size: 15 residues. The CDR3 is CASSAGLAGENEQYF. In DNA form, the CDR3 reads TGTGCCAGCAGTGCGGGACTAGCGGGAGAAAACGAGCAGTACTTC.

The chain recombines TRBV7-9 with TRBJ1-5; no clear D gene. Per the germline V gene, CDR1 is SEHNR and CDR2 is FQNEAQ (reference sequence). This CDR3 region has 12 residues. Deletions cut 5 bases from V and 7 bases from J, with 9 bases between. CDR3 loop: CASSRGEQPQHF. In DNA, the CDR3 is TGTGCCAGCAGCCGGGGAGAACAGCCCCAGCATTTT. Using reference TRBV7-9 and TRBJ1-5 for the parts outside the CDR3, the full variable domain is DTGVSQNPRHKITKRGQNVTFRCDPISEHNRLYWYRQTLGQGPEFLTYFQNEAQLEKSRLLSDRFSAERPKGSFSTLEIQRTEQGDSAMYLCASSRGEQPQHFGDGTRLSIL.

V is TRBV5-4 and J is TRBJ2-7, with 7 bases matching TRBD1. The CDR3 is made up of 15 amino acids. Losses at the gene ends were 4 bases for V and 1 base for J; bases not matched to a gene: 8. Germline V lookup: CDR1 SGHNT, CDR2 YYREEE (reference sequence). The CDR3 sequence: CASSVPMGQSYEQYF. The DNA of the CDR3 is TGTGCCAGCAGCGTGCCTATGGGACAGTCCTACGAGCAGTACTTC. Variable domain in full (rest from reference TRBV5-4 and TRBJ2-7): ETGVTQSPTHLIKTRGQQVTLRCSSQSGHNTVSWYQQALGQGPQFIFQYYREEENGRGNFPPRFSGLQFPNYSSELNVNALELDDSALYLCASSVPMGQSYEQYFGPGTRLTVT.

This rearrangement joins TRBV2 to TRBJ1-1, with D hard to call. The CDR3 runs 14 residues. Germline CDR1 is SNHLY and CDR2 is FYNNEI. Trimming took off 3 bases at V and 0 bases at J, with 8 bases between the two ends. The CDR3 DNA is TGTGCCAGCAGTGAGGCAGGAATGAACACTGAAGCTTTCTTT. Translated: CASSEAGMNTEAFF.

The table lists this clone with a few counts. The V gene is TRBV7-9, the J gene TRBJ2-7; TRBD2 matches 11 bases. The trim removed 5 bases at V and 2 bases at J, leaving 5 bases unmatched. The CDR3 consists of 15 residues. Germline V CDR1 and CDR2: SEHNR, FQNEAQ (reference sequence). The CDR3 nucleotides are TGTGCCAGCAGCCCCGGGACTAGCGGTCCCTACGAGCAGTACTTC. Translating it yields CASSPGTSGPYEQYF.

This chain uses TRBV19 with TRBJ1-1; D call uncertain. The CDR3 contains 15 residues. Germline V gene sequence: CDR1 LNHDA, CDR2 SQIVND (reference sequence). V dropped 5 bases and J dropped 1 base, with 14 bases sitting between them. CDR3 residues: CASSPGERSNTEAFF. The CDR3 DNA sequence: TGTGCCAGTAGTCCCGGGGAGAGATCGAACACTGAAGCTTTCTTT.

The J gene is TRBJ1-2, the V gene TRBV6-1; 9 positions agree with TRBD1. After removal of 11 bases from V and 4 bases from J, the junction contained 11 bases not matched to a gene. The CDR3 loop spans 14 amino acids. The germline gives CDR1 MNHNS, CDR2 SASEGT. The CDR3 loop is CAGGTGPTLYGYTF. CDR3 coding DNA: TGTGCCGGGGGGACAGGGCCTACCCTCTATGGCTACACCTTC.

This rearrangement joins TRBV9 to TRBJ1-2; TRBD1 matches at 8 bases. J was trimmed by 8 bases and V by 2 bases; bases with no gene match: 8. CDR3 length: 14 residues. The V gene's germline CDR1 is SGDLS and CDR2 YYNGEE. The CDR3 DNA reads as TGTGCCAGCAGCGTCTCAGGGGGCGTTTACGGCTACACCTTC. Protein sequence: CASSVSGGVYGYTF.

The chain recombines TRBV29-1 with TRBJ2-1; 16 bases are a match to TRBD2. The V and J ends lost 5 bases and 7 bases, in that order; junction bases with no gene match: 11. CDR3 size: 17 residues. CDR1 SQVTM and CDR2 ANQGSEA come from the germline V gene. CDR3 sequence: CSVTGLAGGGGKNEQFF. The CDR3 DNA is TGCAGCGTTACGGGACTAGCGGGAGGGGGGGGAAAAAATGAGCAGTTCTTC.

The chain carries TRBV7-2 and TRBJ2-3, with D tentatively TRBD2 (5 bases). The CDR3 covers 15 residues. The ends were cut back, 5 bases at V and 1 base at J, with 13 bases in the middle. Germline V lookup: CDR1 SGHTA, CDR2 FQGNSA. CDR3 DNA: TGTGCCAGCAGCGCCCGTGGGAGCGGCACAGATACGCAGTATTTT. Translated: CASSARGSGTDTQYF.

CDR3 residues: CSVGRRNTEAFF. The DNA of the CDR3 is TGCAGCGTTGGACGGAGGAACACTGAAGCTTTCTTT. This chain uses TRBV29-1 with TRBJ1-1; no clear D. The CDR3 extends over 12 amino acids. Germline V lookup: CDR1 SQVTM, CDR2 ANQGSEA. Between the trimmed V and J ends, which lost 4 bases and 1 base, there was a span of 7 bases.

This chain connects TRBV5-6 to TRBJ2-3, with a tentative D call TRBD1 (5 bases). The germline gives CDR1 SGHDT, CDR2 YYEEEE. V was trimmed by 2 bases and J by 4 bases, leaving 11 bases between them. There are 14 residues in the CDR3. CDR3 protein: CASSFDSKSDTQYF. The DNA of the CDR3 is TGTGCCAGCAGCTTTGACAGTAAATCAGATACGCAGTATTTT.

The chain links TRBV4-1 to TRBJ2-1; 12 positions agree with TRBD2. The CDR3 contains 16 residues. V was pared by 0 bases and J by 10 bases, with 7 bases of the junction left unmatched. Germline CDR1 and CDR2: MGHRA and YSYEKL. The CDR3 DNA reads TGCGCCAGCAGCCAAGATCCTAGCGGGAGGGCCAAGGAGCAGTTCTTC. This encodes CASSQDPSGRAKEQFF.

The DNA for the CDR3 is TGTGCCAGCAAGGCCGGGACAACCGCCTACGAGCAGTACTTC. As protein: CASKAGTTAYEQYF. The chain links TRBV28 to TRBJ2-7; weak D call: TRBD1 (6 bases). The CDR3 is 14 amino acids. V was shortened by 7 bases and J by 2 bases, with 15 bases between the two germline ends. CDR1 is MDHEN, CDR2 SYDVKM, per germline.

The rearrangement joins TRBV7-2 to TRBJ2-3, with D unclear. V was clipped by 5 bases and J by 11 bases, with 14 bases between them. This CDR3 region has 12 residues. From germline, CDR1 is SGHTA and CDR2 FQGNSA. CDR3 coding DNA: TGTGCCAGCAGCCCAGAGGTGCCTAAGCAGTATTTT. It yields the protein CASSPEVPKQYF.

This clone was counted once. The chain carries TRBV28 and TRBJ2-7, with D tentatively TRBD2 (5 bases). Per germline, CDR1 MDHEN and CDR2 SYDVKM. Trimming removed 7 bases at V and 6 bases at J, with 13 bases between. The CDR3 is 12 residues long. This CDR3 reads CASTEDSGEQYF. CDR3 sequence (DNA): TGTGCCAGCACCGAGGACTCGGGCGAGCAGTACTTC.

The chain carries TRBV15 and TRBJ2-4; 16 bases agree with TRBD2. This CDR3 comprises 20 residues. Per germline, CDR1 LNHNV and CDR2 YYDKDF (reference sequence). V lost 0 bases and J lost 3; bases outside the gene matches: 8. CDR3 in DNA: TGTGCCACCAGCAGAGATGGGACTAGCGGGGGGGCCCGTAGCAAAAACATTCAGTACTTC. This encodes CATSRDGTSGGARSKNIQYF.

The CDR3 protein is CASSQDRAYEQFF. The CDR3 DNA reads TGCGCCAGCAGCCAGGACAGGGCATATGAGCAGTTCTTC. V usage is TRBV4-3 and J usage is TRBJ2-1; TRBD1 matches at 8 bases. Losses at the gene ends were 3 bases for V and 8 bases for J; bases not matched to a gene: 3. Germline-derived CDR1 and CDR2 are LGHNA and YSLEER. This CDR3 has 13 amino acids.

The chain has TRBV5-1 and TRBJ1-5; TRBD1 matches 7 bases. The germline gives CDR1 SGHRS, CDR2 YFSETQ. J gave up 7 bases and V 3 bases, and 7 bases lay outside the gene matches. The CDR3 length is 14 residues. In nucleotides, the CDR3 is TGCGCCAGCAGCTCGACAGGGCTGGGACAGCCCCAGCATTTT. Encoded protein: CASSSTGLGQPQHF. The variable domain in full, completed from reference TRBV5-1 and TRBJ1-5, reads KAGVTQTPRYLIKTRGQQVTLSCSPISGHRSVSWYQQTPGQGLQFLFEYFSETQRNKGNFPGRFSGRQFSNSRSEMNVSTLELGDSALYLCASSSTGLGQPQHFGDGTRLSIL.

This clone has only a few counts. This sequence joins TRBV6-5 and TRBJ1-3; D is undetermined. The CDR3 is made up of 13 amino acids. Germline CDR1 reads MNHEY; CDR2 reads SVGAGI. V lost 0 bases and J lost 4, with 4 bases in between. In nucleotides, the CDR3 is TGTGCCAGCAGTTACTCGAGGGGAAACACCATATATTTT. Translating gives CASSYSRGNTIYF.